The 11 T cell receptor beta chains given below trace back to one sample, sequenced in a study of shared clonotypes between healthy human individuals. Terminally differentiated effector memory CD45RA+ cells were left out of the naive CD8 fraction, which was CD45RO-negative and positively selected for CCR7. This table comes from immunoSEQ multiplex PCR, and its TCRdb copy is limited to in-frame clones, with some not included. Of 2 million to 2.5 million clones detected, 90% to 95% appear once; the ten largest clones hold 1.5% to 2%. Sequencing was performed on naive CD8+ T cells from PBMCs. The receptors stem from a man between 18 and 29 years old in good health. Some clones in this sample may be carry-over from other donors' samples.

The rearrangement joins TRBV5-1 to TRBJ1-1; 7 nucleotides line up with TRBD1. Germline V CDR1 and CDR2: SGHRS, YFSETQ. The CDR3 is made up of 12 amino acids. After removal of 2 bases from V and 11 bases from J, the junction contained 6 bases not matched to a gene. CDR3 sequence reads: CASSLSGGNAFF. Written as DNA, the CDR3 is TGCGCCAGCAGCTTATCAGGGGGTAATGCTTTCTTT.

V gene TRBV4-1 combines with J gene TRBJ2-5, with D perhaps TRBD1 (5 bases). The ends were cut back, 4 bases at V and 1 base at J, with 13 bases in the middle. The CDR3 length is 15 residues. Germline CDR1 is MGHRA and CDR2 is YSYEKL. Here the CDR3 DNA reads TGCGCCAGCAGCCCACTATGGACATCCCAAGAGACCCAGTACTTC. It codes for CASSPLWTSQETQYF.

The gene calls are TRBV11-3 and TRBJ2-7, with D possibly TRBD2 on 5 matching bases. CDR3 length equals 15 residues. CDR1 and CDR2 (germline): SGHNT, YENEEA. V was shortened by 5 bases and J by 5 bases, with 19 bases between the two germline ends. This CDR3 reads CASSPKVCGSNEQYF. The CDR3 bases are TGTGCCAGCAGCCCCAAGGTATGCGGGTCCAACGAGCAGTACTTC.

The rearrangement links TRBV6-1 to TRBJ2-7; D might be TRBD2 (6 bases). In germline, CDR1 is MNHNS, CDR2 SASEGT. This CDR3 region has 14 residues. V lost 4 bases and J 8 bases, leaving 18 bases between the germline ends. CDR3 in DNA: TGTGCCAGCAGTGCCCGGGACTCGGGGGTAAAGCAGTACTTC. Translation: CASSARDSGVKQYF.

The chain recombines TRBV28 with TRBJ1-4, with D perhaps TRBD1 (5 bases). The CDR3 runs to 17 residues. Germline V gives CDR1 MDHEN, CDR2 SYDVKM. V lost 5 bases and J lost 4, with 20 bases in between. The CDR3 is CASSNLIVRDLNEKLFF. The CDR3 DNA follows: TGTGCCAGCAGTAACCTAATCGTGCGGGACCTTAATGAAAAACTGTTTTTT. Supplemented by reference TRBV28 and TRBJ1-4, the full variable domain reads DVKVTQSSRYLVKRTGEKVFLECVQDMDHENMFWYRQDPGLGLRLIYFSYDVKMKEKGDIPEGYSVSREKKERFSLILESASTNQTSMYLCASSNLIVRDLNEKLFFGSGTQLSVL.

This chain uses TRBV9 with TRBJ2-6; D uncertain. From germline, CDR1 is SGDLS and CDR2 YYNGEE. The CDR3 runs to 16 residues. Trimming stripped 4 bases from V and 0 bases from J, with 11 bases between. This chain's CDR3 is CASSRPRASGANVLTF. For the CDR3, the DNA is TGTGCCAGCAGCAGACCCCGAGCCTCTGGGGCCAACGTCCTGACTTTC. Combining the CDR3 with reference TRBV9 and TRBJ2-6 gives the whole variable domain DSGVTQTPKHLITATGQRVTLRCSPRSGDLSVYWYQQSLDQGLQFLIQYYNGEERAKGNILERFSAQQFPDLHSELNLSSLELGDSALYFCASSRPRASGANVLTFGAGSRLTVL.

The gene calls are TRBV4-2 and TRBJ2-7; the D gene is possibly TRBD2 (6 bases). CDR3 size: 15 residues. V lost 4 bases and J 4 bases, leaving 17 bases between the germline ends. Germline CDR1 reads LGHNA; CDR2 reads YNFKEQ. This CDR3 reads CASSPGDSPLYEQYF. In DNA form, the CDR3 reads TGTGCCAGCAGCCCTGGGGACTCACCTTTGTACGAGCAGTACTTC.

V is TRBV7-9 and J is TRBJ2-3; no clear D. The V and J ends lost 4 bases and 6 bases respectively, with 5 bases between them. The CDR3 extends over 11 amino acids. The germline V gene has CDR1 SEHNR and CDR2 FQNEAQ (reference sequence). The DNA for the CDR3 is TGTGCCAGCAGCTATTCCGATACGCAGTATTTT. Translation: CASSYSDTQYF.

The CDR3 is CASSSGVAGRTDTQYF. The CDR3 DNA reads as TGTGCCAGCAGCTCCGGGGTAGCGGGGCGCACAGATACGCAGTATTTT. V and J are TRBV7-9 and TRBJ2-3; 8 nucleotides align to TRBD2. The J segment lost 1 base and the V segment lost 4 bases, leaving 7 bases of the junction unmatched. This CDR3 comprises 16 residues. Germline assignment: CDR1 SEHNR and CDR2 FQNEAQ (reference sequence).

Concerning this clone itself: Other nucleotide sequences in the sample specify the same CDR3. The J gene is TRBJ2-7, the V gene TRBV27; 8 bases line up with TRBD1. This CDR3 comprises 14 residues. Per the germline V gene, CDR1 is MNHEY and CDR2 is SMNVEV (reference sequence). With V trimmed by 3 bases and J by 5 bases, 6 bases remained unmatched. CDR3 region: CASSFWQGADEQYF. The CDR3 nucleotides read TGTGCCAGCAGTTTCTGGCAGGGGGCGGACGAGCAGTACTTC.

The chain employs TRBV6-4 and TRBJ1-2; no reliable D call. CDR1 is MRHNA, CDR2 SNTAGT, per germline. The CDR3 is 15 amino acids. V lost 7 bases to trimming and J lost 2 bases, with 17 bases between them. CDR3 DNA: TGTGCCAGCATAAAGCGAGACATCCGAAACTATGGCTACACCTTC. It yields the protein CASIKRDIRNYGYTF.